What follows describes a single T cell receptor beta chain. Its antigen is still unknown. As for time point: persistent/refractory GD, antithyroid drugs over 5 years with positive TRAb. RNA extracted from PBMCs served as the sequencing template. Graves' disease was diagnosed by American Thyroid Association guidelines. Enrollment of patients was through an endocrinology department in Xi'an, China. The sample comes from a study of regulatory T cells in long-lasting Graves disease. Overall study findings and caveats: Accuracy might have suffered from few samples. Sharing of public clonotypes was greater in persistent patients (around 2,500) than in new patients (around 930).

The CDR3 has 13 amino acids. V was trimmed by 4 bases and J by 1 base, leaving 7 bases between them. Germline V gene data show CDR1 as KGHSH and CDR2 as LQKENI. Arm-PCR of CDR3 regions and iRepertoire HTBI primers were the basis on which TCR beta libraries were built. Via MiXCR, TCRdb re-called the multiplex PCR reads, giving one row per CDR3 protein. The sample contains around 450,000 distinct CDR3 sequences, approximately 21% of which appear only once. This TCR was recovered from a female donor with Graves disease. The chain uses TRBV18 and TRBJ1-1; D call uncertain. This specimen was peripheral blood mononuclear cells (PBMCs), taken when the disease was refractory, from a patient treated with antithyroid drugs. The CDR3 is CASSRDPNTEAFF. The CDR3 DNA is TGTGCCAGCTCACGGGATCCGAACACTGAAGCTTTCTTT. The full variable domain, its missing parts supplied by reference TRBV18 and TRBJ1-1, is NAGVMQNPRHLVRRRGQEARLRCSPMKGHSHVYWYRQLPEEGLKFMVYLQKENIIDESGMPKERFSAEFPKEGPSILRIQQVVRGDSAAYFCASSRDPNTEAFFGQGTRLTVV.